The 6 T cell receptor beta chains in this list originate from one sample, sequenced in a study of a mutant IDH1 vaccine in newly diagnosed glioma. These receptors' antigens are unknown. Time point here: week 23, last vaccination. Doses comprised 300 ug of mutant IDH1 20-mer peptide each, plus topical imiquimod. Sequencing was performed with immunoSEQ multiplex PCR; in TCRdb, only in-frame clones are kept and a portion is missing. The data show roughly 43,000 clones, with about 75% seen just once and about 5% held by the top ten. Specimen: PBMCs, collected from a glioma patient whose treatment included an IDH1 peptide vaccine. Receptors originate from a man aged 45-60 years with glioma.

The chain recombines TRBV6-5 with TRBJ2-6; TRBD2 is a possible D gene (6 bases). Between the trimmed V and J ends, which lost 5 bases and 4 bases, there was a span of 12 bases. Germline lookup yields CDR1 MNHEY and CDR2 SVGAGI. The CDR3 sequence is 15 residues long. CDR3 region: CASSHRGTGANVLTF. CDR3 DNA: TGTGCCAGCAGTCACCGGGGGACCGGGGCCAACGTCCTGACTTTC.

The chain uses TRBV10-3 and TRBJ2-7, with 7 bases lining up with TRBD1. With V trimmed by 3 bases and J by 6 bases, 8 bases remained unmatched. This CDR3 is 14 amino acids long. Per germline, CDR1 ENHRY and CDR2 SYGVKD. The CDR3 region is CAISEGAQGSEQYF. The CDR3 region has the DNA TGTGCCATCAGTGAAGGTGCACAGGGGAGCGAGCAGTACTTC.

This chain joins TRBV19 and TRBJ1-1; D might be TRBD1 (5 bases). CDR1 is LNHDA, CDR2 SQIVND, per germline (reference sequence). The V gene lost 5 bases and the J gene lost 4 bases, with 14 bases spanning the gap. The CDR3 contains 14 residues. The CDR3: CASSAQGRGTEAFF. In DNA, the CDR3 is TGTGCCAGTAGTGCCCAGGGACGTGGCACTGAAGCTTTCTTT.

In its sample, this clone was seen a few times. The junction and the germline gene differ at one end; a read error may be behind it. The chain joins TRBV5-1 to TRBJ2-1; D unclear. The CDR3 is 12 residues long. Germline-derived CDR1 and CDR2 are SGHRS and YFSETQ. The DNA for the CDR3 is TGCGCCAGCAGCTTCTCCTCCAATGAGCAGTTCTTC. Translation: CASSFSSNEQFF.

The chain recombines TRBV7-6 with TRBJ1-1, with D tentatively TRBD1 (5 bases). V lost 5 bases and J 10 bases, leaving 23 bases between the germline ends. The CDR3 is made up of 15 amino acids. Germline V lookup: CDR1 SGHVS, CDR2 FNYEAQ. CDR3 amino acids: CASSRHPGRGEGAFF. As DNA, the CDR3 is TGTGCCAGCAGCCGACACCCGGGACGGGGGGAGGGAGCTTTCTTT.

The CDR3 DNA is TGTGCCAGCGCCCGGGGGGCCCCAGATACGCAGTATTTT. Translated: CASARGAPDTQYF. The chain links TRBV7-2 to TRBJ2-3, with a possible D match to TRBD2 (7 bases). The CDR3 covers 13 residues. Trimming removed 8 bases at V and 4 bases at J, with 13 bases between. Germline assignment: CDR1 SGHTA and CDR2 FQGNSA.